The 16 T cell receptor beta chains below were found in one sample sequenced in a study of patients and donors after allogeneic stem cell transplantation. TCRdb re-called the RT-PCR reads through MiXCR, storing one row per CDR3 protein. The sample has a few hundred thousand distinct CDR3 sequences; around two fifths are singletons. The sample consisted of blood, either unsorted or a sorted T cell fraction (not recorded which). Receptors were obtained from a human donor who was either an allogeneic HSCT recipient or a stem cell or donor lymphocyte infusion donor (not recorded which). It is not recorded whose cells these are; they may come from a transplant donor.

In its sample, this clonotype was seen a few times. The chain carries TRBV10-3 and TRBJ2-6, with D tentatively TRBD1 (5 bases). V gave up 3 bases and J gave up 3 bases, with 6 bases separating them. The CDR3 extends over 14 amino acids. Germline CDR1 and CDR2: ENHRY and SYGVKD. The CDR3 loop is CAISEGVGANVLTF. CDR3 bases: TGTGCCATCAGTGAAGGGGTTGGGGCCAACGTCCTGACTTTC.

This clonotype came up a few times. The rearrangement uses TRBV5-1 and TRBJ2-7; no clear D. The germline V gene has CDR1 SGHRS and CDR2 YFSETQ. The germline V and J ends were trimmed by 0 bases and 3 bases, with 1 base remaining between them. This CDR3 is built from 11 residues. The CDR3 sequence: CASSLDYEQYF. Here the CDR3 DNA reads TGCGCCAGCAGCTTGGACTACGAGCAGTACTTC. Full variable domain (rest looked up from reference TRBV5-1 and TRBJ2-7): KAGVTQTPRYLIKTRGQQVTLSCSPISGHRSVSWYQQTPGQGLQFLFEYFSETQRNKGNFPGRFSGRQFSNSRSEMNVSTLELGDSALYLCASSLDYEQYFGPGTRLTVT.

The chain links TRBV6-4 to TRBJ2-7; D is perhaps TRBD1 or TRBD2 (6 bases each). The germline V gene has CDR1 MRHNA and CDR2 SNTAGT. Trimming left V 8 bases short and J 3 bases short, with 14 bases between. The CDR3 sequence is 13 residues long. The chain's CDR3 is CASAAGEDYEQYF. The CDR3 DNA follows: TGTGCCAGCGCGGCAGGGGAGGACTACGAGCAGTACTTC.

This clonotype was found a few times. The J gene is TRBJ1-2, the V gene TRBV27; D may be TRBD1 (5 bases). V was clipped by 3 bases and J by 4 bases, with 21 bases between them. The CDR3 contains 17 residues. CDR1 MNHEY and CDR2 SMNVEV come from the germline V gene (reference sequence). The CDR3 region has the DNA TGTGCCAGCAGTTTGCAGTCAGGGCTGGGGATATTCTATGGCTACACCTTC. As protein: CASSLQSGLGIFYGYTF.

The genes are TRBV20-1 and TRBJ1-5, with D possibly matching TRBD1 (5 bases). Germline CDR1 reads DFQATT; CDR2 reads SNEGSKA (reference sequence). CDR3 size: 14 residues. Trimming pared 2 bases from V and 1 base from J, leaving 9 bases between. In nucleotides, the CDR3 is TGCAGTGCTAGAAAAGGGGACAGCAATCAGCCCCAGCATTTT. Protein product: CSARKGDSNQPQHF.

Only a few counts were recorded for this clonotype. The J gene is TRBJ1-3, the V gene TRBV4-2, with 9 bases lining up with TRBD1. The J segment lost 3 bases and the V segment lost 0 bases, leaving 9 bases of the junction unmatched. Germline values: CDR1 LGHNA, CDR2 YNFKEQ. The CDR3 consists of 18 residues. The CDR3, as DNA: TGTGCCAGCAGCCAAGATAGCACGGACAGGGGTGTTGGAAACACCATATATTTT. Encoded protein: CASSQDSTDRGVGNTIYF.

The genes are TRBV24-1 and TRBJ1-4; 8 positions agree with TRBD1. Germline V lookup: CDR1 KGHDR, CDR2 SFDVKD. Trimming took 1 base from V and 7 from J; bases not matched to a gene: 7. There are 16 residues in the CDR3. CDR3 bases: TGTGCCACCAGTGATTTTGACAGGGGAAAGGGTGAAAAACTGTTTTTT. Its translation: CATSDFDRGKGEKLFF.

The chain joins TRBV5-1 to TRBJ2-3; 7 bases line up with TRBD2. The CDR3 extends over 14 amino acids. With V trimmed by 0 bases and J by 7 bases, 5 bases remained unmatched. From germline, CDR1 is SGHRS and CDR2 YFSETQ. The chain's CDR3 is CASSLEGGGHTQYF. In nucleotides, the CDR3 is TGCGCCAGCAGCTTGGAAGGCGGGGGTCATACGCAGTATTTT.

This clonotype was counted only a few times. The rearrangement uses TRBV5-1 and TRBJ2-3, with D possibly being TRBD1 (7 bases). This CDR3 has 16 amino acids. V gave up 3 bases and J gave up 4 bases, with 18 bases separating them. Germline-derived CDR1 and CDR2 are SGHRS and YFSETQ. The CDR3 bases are TGCGCCAGCAGCTCCTGGACAGTCAGGGGGGCAGATACGCAGTATTTT. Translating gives CASSSWTVRGADTQYF. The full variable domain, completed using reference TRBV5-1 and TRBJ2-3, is KAGVTQTPRYLIKTRGQQVTLSCSPISGHRSVSWYQQTPGQGLQFLFEYFSETQRNKGNFPGRFSGRQFSNSRSEMNVSTLELGDSALYLCASSSWTVRGADTQYFGPGTRLTVL.

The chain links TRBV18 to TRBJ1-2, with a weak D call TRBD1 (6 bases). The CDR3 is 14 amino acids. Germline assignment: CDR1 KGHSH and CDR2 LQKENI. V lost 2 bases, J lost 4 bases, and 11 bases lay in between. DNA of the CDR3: TGTGCCAGCTCACCATGGACAGACAGCTATGGCTACACCTTC. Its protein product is CASSPWTDSYGYTF.

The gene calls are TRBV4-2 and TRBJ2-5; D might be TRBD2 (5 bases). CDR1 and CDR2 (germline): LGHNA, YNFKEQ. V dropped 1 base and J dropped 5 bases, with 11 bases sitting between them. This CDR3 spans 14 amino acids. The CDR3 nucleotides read TGTGCCAGCAGCCAAGCGCGAGGAGGTGAGACCCAGTACTTC. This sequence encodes CASSQARGGETQYF.

For the CDR3, the DNA is TGTGCCAGCAGCGCCGACAGCAGACCCAATCAGCCCCAGCATTTT. Amino acid sequence: CASSADSRPNQPQHF. The chain combines TRBV9 with TRBJ1-5, with D maybe TRBD1 (5 bases). Between the trimmed V and J ends, which lost 3 bases and 3 bases, there was a span of 13 bases. Per the germline V gene, CDR1 is SGDLS and CDR2 is YYNGEE. The CDR3 runs 15 residues.

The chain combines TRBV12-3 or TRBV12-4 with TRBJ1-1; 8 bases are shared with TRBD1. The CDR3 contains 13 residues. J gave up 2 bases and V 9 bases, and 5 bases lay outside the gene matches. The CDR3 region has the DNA TGTGCCAGTCGGGACAGGACCAACACTGAAGCTTTCTTT. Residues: CASRDRTNTEAFF.

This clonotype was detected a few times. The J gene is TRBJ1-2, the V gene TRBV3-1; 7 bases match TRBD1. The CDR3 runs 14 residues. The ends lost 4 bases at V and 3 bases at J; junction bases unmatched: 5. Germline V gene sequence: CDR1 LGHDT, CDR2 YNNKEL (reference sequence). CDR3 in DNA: TGTGCCAGCAGCCGTACAGGGGAAGACTATGGCTACACCTTC. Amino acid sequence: CASSRTGEDYGYTF.

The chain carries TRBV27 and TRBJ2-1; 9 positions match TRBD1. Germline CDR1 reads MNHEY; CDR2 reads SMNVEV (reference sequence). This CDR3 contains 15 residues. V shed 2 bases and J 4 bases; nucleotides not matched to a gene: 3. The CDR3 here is CASSLPGTGYNEQFF. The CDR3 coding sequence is TGTGCCAGCAGTTTACCCGGGACAGGGTACAATGAGCAGTTCTTC.

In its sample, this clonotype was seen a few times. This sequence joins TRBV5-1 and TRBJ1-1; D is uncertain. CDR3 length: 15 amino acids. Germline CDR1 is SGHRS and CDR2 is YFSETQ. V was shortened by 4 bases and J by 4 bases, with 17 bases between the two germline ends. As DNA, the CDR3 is TGCGCCAGCAGCCCCCTTACTCGCACCGCCACTGAAGCTTTCTTT. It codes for CASSPLTRTATEAFF.